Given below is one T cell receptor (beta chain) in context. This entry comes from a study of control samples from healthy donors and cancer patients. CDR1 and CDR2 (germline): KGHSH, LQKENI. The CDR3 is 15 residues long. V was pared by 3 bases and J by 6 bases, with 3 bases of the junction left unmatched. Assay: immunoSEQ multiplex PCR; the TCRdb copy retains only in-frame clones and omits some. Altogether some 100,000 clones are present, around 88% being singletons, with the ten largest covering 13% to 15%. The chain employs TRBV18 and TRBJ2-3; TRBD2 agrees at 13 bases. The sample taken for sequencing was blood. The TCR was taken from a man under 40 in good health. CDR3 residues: CASSPTSGRYDTQYF. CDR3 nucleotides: TGTGCCAGCTCACCGACTAGCGGGAGGTACGATACGCAGTATTTT.